This T cell receptor (beta chain) appears in the sequencing data of a study of OX40 agonist ivuxolimab in advanced cancers. Concerning this clone itself: Its antigen is unidentified.

Study conclusions and caveats: Compared with CD4+, CD8+ T cells on average had more expanded clones.

The method was immunoSEQ multiplex PCR; TCRdb's version includes in-frame clones alone and lacks a portion of them. The table has approximately 24,000 clones, 75% to 80% seen once. This CDR3 contains 12 residues. V shed 7 bases and J shed 10 bases, with 15 bases lying between them. The germline V gene has CDR1 SGDLS and CDR2 YYNGEE. Researchers took blood at baseline, on cycle 4 day 1, and on cycle 7 day 1. The clonotype was recovered from an adult with an advanced solid tumor such as melanoma, head and neck, liver or kidney cancer. Sequenced here: CD4+ or CD8+ T cells sorted from blood, sampled in a trial of the OX40 agonist ivuxolimab. The rearrangement joins TRBV9 to TRBJ2-1; the D is unclear. DNA for the CDR3: TGTGCCAGCGGCACACGAGGTTCGGAGCAGTTCTTC. Translating it yields CASGTRGSEQFF.